The 31 T cell receptor beta chains below come from one sample, sequenced in a study of neurological immune-mediated disorders. TCRdb fed the 5' RACE reads into MiXCR, producing one record per CDR3 protein. This table holds tens of thousands of distinct CDR3 sequences, roughly an eighth found once. The sample comprised PBMCs. These receptors all come from a man aged 60 to 75 in good health.

This clonotype was observed at least ten times. The rearrangement links TRBV7-3 to TRBJ2-2; 16 nucleotides line up with TRBD2. In germline, CDR1 is SGHTA, CDR2 FQGTGA. The V segment lost 4 bases and the J segment 1 base; nucleotides outside the gene matches: 6. This CDR3 has 19 amino acids. The CDR3 nucleotides read TGTGCCAGCAGCTCCCCCGGGACTAGCGGGGGGGGGAACACCGGGGAGCTGTTTTTT. It codes for CASSSPGTSGGGNTGELFF.

This clonotype was recorded many times. V usage is TRBV20-1 and J usage is TRBJ1-1; D not resolved. The ends were cut back, 5 bases at V and 6 bases at J, with 13 bases in the middle. The CDR3 has 12 residues. From germline, CDR1 is DFQATT and CDR2 SNEGSKA (reference sequence). DNA of the CDR3: TGCAGTGCTGCTCCCGACCGCGCTGAAGCTTTCTTT. Protein product: CSAAPDRAEAFF.

This chain uses TRBV5-1 with TRBJ2-1, with D tentatively TRBD1 or TRBD2 (5 bases each). With 4 bases removed from V and 5 bases from J, the gap between germline ends came to 10 bases. The CDR3 spans 13 residues. CDR1 and CDR2 (germline): SGHRS, YFSETQ. The CDR3: CASSTLGDNEQFF. CDR3 DNA: TGCGCCAGCAGCACTCTGGGGGACAATGAGCAGTTCTTC.

This clonotype was found many times. J is TRBJ2-7 and V is TRBV5-1, with D unclear. This CDR3 contains 12 residues. Per germline, CDR1 SGHRS and CDR2 YFSETQ. Trimming took off 6 bases at V and 4 bases at J, with 11 bases between the two ends. This CDR3 is CASTGEAYEQYF. For the CDR3, the DNA is TGCGCCAGCACAGGCGAAGCTTACGAGCAGTACTTC.

This clonotype has ten or more counts. The rearrangement uses TRBV10-1 and TRBJ2-2; possibly TRBD1 for D (6 bases). The CDR3 runs to 12 residues. CDR1 is WNHNN and CDR2 is SYGVQD in the germline V gene (reference sequence). Between the trimmed V and J ends, which lost 8 bases and 5 bases, there was a span of 9 bases. The CDR3 loop reads CASAQGTGELFF. The CDR3 DNA is TGCGCCAGCGCGCAGGGGACCGGGGAGCTGTTTTTT.

This clonotype is medium-sized. The chain combines TRBV29-1 with TRBJ2-1; possibly TRBD1 for D (5 bases). V was pared by 6 bases and J by 0 bases, with 9 bases between. This CDR3 comprises 13 residues. The germline V gene encodes CDR1 SQVTM and CDR2 ANQGSEA. The CDR3 bases are TGCAGCGTAACAGGTTACTCCTACAATGAGCAGTTCTTC. Translation: CSVTGYSYNEQFF.

The table lists this clonotype with many counts. V usage is TRBV5-1 and J usage is TRBJ2-7; tentatively, D is TRBD2 (6 bases). Trimming stripped 4 bases from V and 0 bases from J, with 14 bases between. This CDR3 has 15 amino acids. The germline CDR1 and CDR2 sequences are SGHRS and YFSETQ. CDR3 in DNA: TGCGCCAGCAGCGCCCAGGCGGGGAGCTCCTACGAGCAGTACTTC. Amino acids: CASSAQAGSSYEQYF. Complete variable domain (other parts from reference TRBV5-1 and TRBJ2-7): KAGVTQTPRYLIKTRGQQVTLSCSPISGHRSVSWYQQTPGQGLQFLFEYFSETQRNKGNFPGRFSGRQFSNSRSEMNVSTLELGDSALYLCASSAQAGSSYEQYFGPGTRLTVT.

In this sample, this clonotype turned up many times. V gene TRBV7-9 combines with J gene TRBJ1-3, with D possibly being TRBD1 (6 bases). V gave up 1 base and J gave up 3 bases, with 19 bases separating them. There are 18 residues in the CDR3. CDR1 and CDR2 from the germline V gene are SEHNR and FQNEAQ (reference sequence). CDR3 sequence reads: CASSLDRVFLLNGNTIYF. Here the CDR3 DNA reads TGTGCCAGCAGCTTAGACAGGGTCTTTCTTCTGAATGGAAACACCATATATTTT.

This clonotype is labeled medium-sized. The CDR3 DNA reads as TGCAGTGCCTCCAGGGACTTCCAAGAGACCCAGTACTTC. Its protein product is CSASRDFQETQYF. The V call is TRBV20-1, the J call TRBJ2-5, with D perhaps matching TRBD2 (6 bases). Germline-derived CDR1 and CDR2 are DFQATT and SNEGSKA (reference sequence). The CDR3 is 13 amino acids. V dropped 6 bases and J dropped 1 base, with 12 bases sitting between them.

In this sample, this clonotype turned up many times. The chain is built from TRBV7-2 and TRBJ2-7; possible D gene TRBD1, 7 bases. The CDR3 runs to 17 residues. V shed 0 bases and J shed 3 bases, with 18 bases lying between them. Germline V gene lookup returns CDR1 SGHTA and CDR2 FQGNSA. CDR3 sequence (DNA): TGTGCCAGCAGCTTAGCGGGGTCAGGGGGGACCGGCTACGAGCAGTACTTC. Translation: CASSLAGSGGTGYEQYF.

By proportion, this clonotype is medium-sized. The chain joins TRBV5-1 to TRBJ2-1; D gene ambiguous. CDR1 and CDR2 (germline): SGHRS, YFSETQ. The CDR3 consists of 14 residues. V lost 0 bases, J lost 6 bases, and 10 bases lay in between. CDR3 bases: TGCGCCAGCAGCTTGGGGGCTAGTTCCAATGAGCAGTTCTTC. This codes for CASSLGASSNEQFF. Looking up the rest from reference TRBV5-1 and TRBJ2-1 gives the full variable domain: KAGVTQTPRYLIKTRGQQVTLSCSPISGHRSVSWYQQTPGQGLQFLFEYFSETQRNKGNFPGRFSGRQFSNSRSEMNVSTLELGDSALYLCASSLGASSNEQFFGPGTRLTVL.

This clonotype was picked up many times. This chain connects TRBV10-3 to TRBJ2-7; D is uncertain. The germline V gene encodes CDR1 ENHRY and CDR2 SYGVKD. V lost 3 bases and J lost 3, with 9 bases in between. The CDR3 length is 13 residues. The CDR3, as DNA: TGTGCCATCAGTGAAACAGCCCGCTACGAGCAGTACTTC. Translated, it gives CAISETARYEQYF.

As concerns this clonotype: One end of the junction is discordant with germline, which a read error may explain. The chain has TRBV5-1 and TRBJ2-1; possibly TRBD2 for D (5 bases). The germline CDR1 and CDR2 sequences are SGHRS and YFSETQ. The CDR3 has 15 amino acids. The CDR3 nucleotides are TGCGCCAGCATCTTGGGGAGCCGGGCCTTCAATGAGCAGTTCTTC. Amino acids: CASILGSRAFNEQFF. The whole variable domain, filled in from reference TRBV5-1 and TRBJ2-1, reads KAGVTQTPRYLIKTRGQQVTLSCSPISGHRSVSWYQQTPGQGLQFLFEYFSETQRNKGNFPGRFSGRQFSNSRSEMNVSTLELGDSALYLCASILGSRAFNEQFFGPGTRLTVL.

This clonotype was recorded at least ten times. V gene TRBV29-1 combines with J gene TRBJ2-2; D gene uncertain. The CDR3 extends over 13 amino acids. V lost 0 bases and J lost 6, with 8 bases in between. CDR1 and CDR2 (germline): SQVTM, ANQGSEA. The DNA of the CDR3 is TGCAGCGTTGAAGAGTTTGTTTCCGGGGAGCTGTTTTTT. Translation: CSVEEFVSGELFF.

There are many counts of this clonotype. V usage is TRBV5-1 and J usage is TRBJ1-2; D gene uncertain. The CDR3 extends over 15 amino acids. The germline CDR1 and CDR2 sequences are SGHRS and YFSETQ. The V gene lost 4 bases and the J gene lost 6 bases, with 19 bases spanning the gap. The CDR3 is CASSPQARSMDGYTF. CDR3 bases: TGCGCCAGCAGCCCGCAGGCGCGGTCAATGGATGGCTACACCTTC. Full variable domain (outside the CDR3, taken from reference TRBV5-1 and TRBJ1-2): KAGVTQTPRYLIKTRGQQVTLSCSPISGHRSVSWYQQTPGQGLQFLFEYFSETQRNKGNFPGRFSGRQFSNSRSEMNVSTLELGDSALYLCASSPQARSMDGYTFGSGTRLTVV.

This clonotype was counted many times. The chain links TRBV5-1 to TRBJ1-5, with D perhaps matching TRBD1 (5 bases). Per the germline V gene, CDR1 is SGHRS and CDR2 is YFSETQ. The length of the CDR3 is 15 residues. V was trimmed by 0 bases and J by 3 bases, leaving 10 bases between them. CDR3 in DNA: TGCGCCAGCAGCTTGGCGGGGCTGGTCAATCAGCCCCAGCATTTT. Amino acids: CASSLAGLVNQPQHF.

This clonotype was counted at least ten times. The CDR3 protein is CASSHCTASGCTDTQYF. DNA for the CDR3: TGTGCCAGCAGTCACTGCACGGCGAGCGGATGCACAGATACGCAGTATTTT. This rearrangement joins TRBV27 to TRBJ2-3; tentatively, D is TRBD2 (5 bases). The germline gives CDR1 MNHEY, CDR2 SMNVEV (reference sequence). This CDR3 spans 17 amino acids. Trimming shortened V by 5 bases and J by 1 base, and 19 bases separated the two germline ends.

This clonotype was counted many times. The chain is built from TRBV20-1 and TRBJ2-1; 8 bases agree with TRBD1. This CDR3 has 16 amino acids. Germline V gives CDR1 DFQATT, CDR2 SNEGSKA (reference sequence). The ends lost 0 bases at V and 6 bases at J; junction bases unmatched: 10. The CDR3 spells CSARDRTGGWGNEQFF. The CDR3 DNA reads as TGCAGTGCTAGAGATCGCACAGGGGGATGGGGCAATGAGCAGTTCTTC.

For this clonotype: Mismatch with germline at one junction end may stem from a read error. The genes are TRBV7-8 and TRBJ1-1, with D possibly TRBD1 on 5 matching bases. Germline V gene lookup returns CDR1 SGHVS and CDR2 FQNEAQ. The CDR3 consists of 18 residues. The CDR3 here is CASSLAWTPGRENTVAFF. DNA of the CDR3: TGTGCCAGCAGCTTAGCGTGGACCCCGGGACGGGAGAACACTGTAGCTTTCTTT.

This clonotype was recorded at least ten times. V usage is TRBV10-3 and J usage is TRBJ1-2, with a possible D match to TRBD1 (5 bases). V lost 1 base and J lost 4, with 13 bases in between. The V gene's germline CDR1 is ENHRY and CDR2 SYGVKD. CDR3 size: 15 residues. This chain's CDR3 is CAISEWGGPSYGYTF. Here the CDR3 DNA reads TGTGCCATCAGTGAGTGGGGGGGTCCTAGCTATGGCTACACCTTC.

The CDR3 DNA reads as TGCAGTGCCAACCATCCCGGGACAAGCTACAATGAGCAGTTCTTC. Its protein product is CSANHPGTSYNEQFF. The chain carries TRBV20-1 and TRBJ2-1; D is perhaps TRBD1 (6 bases). Trimming removed 6 bases from V and 3 bases from J, with 18 bases in between. This CDR3 is built from 15 residues. Germline V CDR1 and CDR2: DFQATT, SNEGSKA (reference sequence).

A word on this clonotype: The missing conserved phenylalanine or tryptophan at the end of this CDR3 makes a read error likely. The chain joins TRBV7-2 to TRBJ1-1; D is unclear. Trimming pared 4 bases from V and 5 bases from J, leaving 11 bases between. CDR1 and CDR2 (germline): SGHTA, FQGNSA. This CDR3 has 13 amino acids. DNA for the CDR3: TGTGCCAGCAGCTCTAGGAGGGAAACTGAAGCTTTCATT. Translated: CASSSRRETEAFI.

In its sample, this clonotype was seen many times. V gene TRBV7-2 combines with J gene TRBJ1-2; D not certain. The V gene lost 1 base and the J gene lost 4 bases, with 10 bases spanning the gap. This CDR3 is 14 amino acids long. Germline V gene lookup returns CDR1 SGHTA and CDR2 FQGNSA. The CDR3 coding sequence is TGTGCCAGCAGCTTAGGGCATAGGGCCTATGGCTACACCTTC. Its protein is CASSLGHRAYGYTF.

This clonotype has a count of ten or more. The DNA for the CDR3 is TGCAGTGCTGTACAGGGTCTGGCTTTCTTT. Translated: CSAVQGLAFF. The chain couples TRBV20-1 to TRBJ1-1, with D possibly matching TRBD1 (6 bases). The CDR3 runs to 10 residues. The germline CDR1 and CDR2 sequences are DFQATT and SNEGSKA (reference sequence). V lost 5 bases and J 11 bases, leaving 12 bases between the germline ends.

This clonotype was seen at least ten times. The chain has TRBV5-6 and TRBJ1-5; 7 bases map to TRBD1. Germline V gene data show CDR1 as SGHDT and CDR2 as YYEEEE. This CDR3 is built from 13 residues. Losses at the gene ends were 4 bases for V and 8 bases for J; bases not matched to a gene: 6. Written as DNA, the CDR3 is TGTGCCAGCAGCAAAGACAGGGACGAGCCCCAGCATTTT. Residues: CASSKDRDEPQHF.

This clonotype was counted at least ten times. The gene calls are TRBV2 and TRBJ2-1; maybe TRBD1 (6 bases). V lost 7 bases and J lost 9, with 19 bases in between. The germline V gene encodes CDR1 SNHLY and CDR2 FYNNEI. The CDR3 is 14 amino acids. The CDR3 nucleotides are TGTGCCAGCATTAAAGACAGGACCATTGGTGAGCAGTTCTTC. Encoded protein: CASIKDRTIGEQFF.

This clonotype has at least ten counts. V usage is TRBV12-3 or TRBV12-4 and J usage is TRBJ2-1; 8 bases align to TRBD1. CDR3 length: 16 residues. After removal of 5 bases from V and 7 bases from J, the junction contained 13 bases not matched to a gene. CDR3 residues: CASSPQGTDRGNEQFF. Written as DNA, the CDR3 is TGTGCCAGCAGTCCCCAAGGTACAGACAGGGGTAATGAGCAGTTCTTC.

A remark on this clonotype: This could be a read error, since a much larger clone is one nucleotide away. Because the CDR3 is missing its conserved closing phenylalanine or tryptophan, this is likely a read error. The V gene is TRBV5-1, the J gene TRBJ2-3; TRBD2 might be the D (6 bases). This CDR3 has 12 residues. The germline V and J ends were trimmed by 7 bases and 2 bases, with 8 bases remaining between them. From germline, CDR1 is SGHRS and CDR2 YFSETQ. CDR3 sequence: CASGDFTDTQYL. Here the CDR3 DNA reads TGCGCCAGCGGGGACTTCACAGATACGCAGTATTTA.

This clonotype was seen a handful of times. The V gene is TRBV5-6, the J gene TRBJ2-5; 7 positions match TRBD2. The CDR3 is made up of 14 amino acids. Germline lookup yields CDR1 SGHDT and CDR2 YYEEEE. The ends lost 7 bases at V and 2 bases at J; junction bases unmatched: 8. The DNA for the CDR3 is TGTGCCAGCGGTAGTGCGGGGGAACAAGAGACCCAGTACTTC. Translating it yields CASGSAGEQETQYF.

There are many counts of this clonotype. The chain combines TRBV5-1 with TRBJ2-7; 7 nucleotides agree with TRBD2. The V and J ends lost 4 bases and 7 bases, in that order; junction bases with no gene match: 8. This CDR3 contains 13 residues. CDR1 is SGHRS, CDR2 YFSETQ, per germline. As DNA, the CDR3 is TGCGCCAGCAGCCGGCTTCCTAGCGGTGAGCAGTACTTC. It translates to CASSRLPSGEQYF.

Ten or more counts support this clonotype. The chain has TRBV20-1 and TRBJ2-2, with a weak D call TRBD2 (6 bases). The CDR3 has 14 amino acids. Germline CDR1 DFQATT, CDR2 SNEGSKA (reference sequence). Deletions cut 3 bases from V and 6 bases from J, with 14 bases between. The CDR3 is CSASIPGVAGELFF. The DNA of the CDR3 is TGCAGTGCTAGCATCCCGGGGGTCGCCGGGGAGCTGTTTTTT.